The clone carrying this T cell receptor beta chain was detected only once. Assay: immunoSEQ multiplex PCR; the TCRdb copy retains only in-frame clones and omits some. The sample shows 100,000 to 150,000 clones, 80% to 90% of them seen only once. The data belong to a study of T cell responses to AZD1222 COVID-19 vaccine. The length of the CDR3 is 16 residues. V lost 2 bases and J lost 4, with 17 bases in between. CDR1 is SGHAT, CDR2 FQNNGV, per germline. The source was peripheral blood, collected on day 0 of AZD1222 vaccination. J is TRBJ1-2 and V is TRBV11-2, with D uncertain. This TCR came from an adult in good health. CDR3 bases: TGTGCCAGCAGCTTAACACTTGCCTCAATATCCTATGGCTACACCTTC. This translates into CASSLTLASISYGYTF.